Listed below are T cell receptor beta chains from one sample, sequenced in a study of metastatic and nonmetastatic thyroid tumors. TCRdb re-clonotyped the PCR reads through MiXCR. The sample includes fewer than 20,000 clones, approximately 29% of them seen just once. The sequenced material came from tumor tissue. These receptors all come from a male donor with papillary thyroid cancer or a benign thyroid nodule (not recorded which). Some clones in this sample may be carry-over from other donors' samples. The CDR3 runs from the conserved cysteine through the conserved F or W. A D gene is named only where the DNA matches it firmly. Clone size is given for some rows only: seen once, a few or many times, or a class if the clone is expanded.

size,J,D,V,DNA,CDR3
few,TRBJ2-1,TRBD2,TRBV6-7,TGTGCCAGCAGTGCCGGGACTAGCGGGAGAATCACCTACAATGAGCAGTTCTTC,CASSAGTSGRITYNEQFF
many,TRBJ2-2,-,TRBV7-6,TGTGCCAGCAGCCTAAACACCGGGGAGCTGTTTTTT,CASSLNTGELFF
-,TRBJ1-4,-,TRBV7-9,TGTGCAAGCAGCCCCCGTTATGGCAGGGAAATTTTGATAAAACGGTTTTTT,CASSPRYGREILIKRFF
few,TRBJ1-1,-,TRBV7-3,TGTGCCAGCAGCTATTCAGACACTGAAGCTTTCTTT,CASSYSDTEAFF
few,TRBJ2-1,TRBD2,TRBV24-1,TGTGCCACCAGTATAGCGGGAGGCAATGAGCAGCTCTTC,CATSIAGGNEQLF
many,TRBJ2-2,TRBD2,TRBV20-1,TGCAGTGCTAGAGAATCCGGGACTAGCAGCGGGGAGCTGTTTTTT,CSARESGTSSGELFF
medium-sized,TRBJ2-7,-,TRBV6-1,TGTGCCAGCAGTCGTGGTTTGGACCAGATCTACGAGCAGTACTTC,CASSRGLDQIYEQYF
-,TRBJ2-2,TRBD1,TRBV5-1,TGCGCCAGCAGCTTAGAGACAGGGATGAACACCGGGGAGCTGTTTTTT,CASSLETGMNTGELFF
-,TRBJ2-7,TRBD2,TRBV2,TGTGCCAGCAGTGGGCCGGGGGGGACATGGGCCCACGAGCAGTACTTC,CASSGPGGTWAHEQYF
many,TRBJ1-2,-,TRBV24-1,TGTGCCACCAGTGGAAGAGCTAACTATGGCTACACCTTC,CATSGRANYGYTF
few,TRBJ2-7,TRBD2,TRBV27,TGTGCCAGCAGTTTGGCGGGAGTGGACGAGCAGTACTTC,CASSLAGVDEQYF
medium-sized,TRBJ2-7,TRBD1,TRBV30,TGTGCCTGGATATCAGGGGGCTCCGCTTACGAGCAGTACTTC,CAWISGGSAYEQYF
many,TRBJ1-5,-,TRBV19,TGTGCCAGTAGTATGGTTATGGGCAGTCAGCCCCAGCATTTT,CASSMVMGSQPQHF
-,TRBJ2-5,-,TRBV5-1,TGCGCCAGCAGCTTGTCAGGGGTGGCAGAGACCCAGTACTTC,CASSLSGVAETQYF
-,TRBJ2-7,TRBD2,TRBV6-1,TGTGCCAGCAGCGGACTAGCGGGAAACGAGCAGTACTTC,CASSGLAGNEQYF
-,TRBJ1-3,-,TRBV20-1,TGCAGTGCTAGCTCAGATCTGGGAGACACCCTATATTTT,CSASSDLGDTLYF
many,TRBJ2-1,-,TRBV7-9,TGTGCCACCAGCACAGGAGGAGGTAATAATGAGCAGTTCTTC,CATSTGGGNNEQFF
-,TRBJ2-7,TRBD2,TRBV20-1,TGCAGTGCTACTACCCCAGCGGGAGTGTCCCGGGGGGAGCAGTACTTC,CSATTPAGVSRGEQYF
-,TRBJ2-7,TRBD2,TRBV5-1,TGCGCCAGCAGCTTGGGTCGCGGGAGCTCCTACGAGCAGTACTTC,CASSLGRGSSYEQYF
-,TRBJ2-3,-,TRBV5-1,TGCGCCAGCAGCTTGGGTCCGGCACCCACGCAGTATTTT,CASSLGPAPTQYF
many,TRBJ1-1,TRBD1,TRBV6-2/TRBV6-3,TGTGCCAGCACCGAACCCCGAAACAGGGGAGGTGAAGCTTTCTTT,CASTEPRNRGGEAFF
-,TRBJ2-7,-,TRBV28,TGTTTGCCTAGATGCCAGTACTTC,CLPRCQYF
few,TRBJ2-7,TRBD1,TRBV19,TGTGCCAGTAGTCGGGACAGGGGCTACGAGCAGTACTTC,CASSRDRGYEQYF
-,TRBJ2-2,-,TRBV15,TGTGCCACCAGCAGAGACAGGGAGACCGGGGAGCTGTTTTTT,CATSRDRETGELFF
few,TRBJ1-4,-,TRBV28,TGTGCCAGCAGCCGAGGACCCTCTGCAACTAATGAAAAACTGTTTTTT,CASSRGPSATNEKLFF
few,TRBJ1-2,-,TRBV28,TGTGCCAGCAGTTTTCCGGGACATGGCGGGAATGGCTACACCTTC,CASSFPGHGGNGYTF
-,TRBJ1-5,-,TRBV19,TGTGCCAGTACCCCACTAACAGGTACCAATCAGCCCCAGCATTTT,CASTPLTGTNQPQHF
few,TRBJ2-1,-,TRBV28,TGTGCCAGCATTACTGGGGGGCTAGCGGCCTACAATGAGCAGTTCTTC,CASITGGLAAYNEQFF
-,TRBJ2-7,TRBD1,TRBV12-3/TRBV12-4,TGTGCCAGCAGTTTTGGGACAGGAGGCTACGAACAGTACTTC,CASSFGTGGYEQYF
-,TRBJ2-1,-,TRBV13,TGTGCCACCAGCTGGAGAGGCCCCCATATCGACGAGAATGAGCAGTTCTTC,CATSWRGPHIDENEQFF
-,TRBJ2-7,TRBD2,TRBV11-1,TGTGCCAGCAGCCCAGGGACCGGACTAGCTGCCTACGAGCAGTACTTC,CASSPGTGLAAYEQYF
-,TRBJ1-2,-,TRBV28,TGTGCCAGCAGTTTATTATCTTCGGGAGGCTACACCTTC,CASSLLSSGGYTF